This TCR beta chain was captured by sequencing in a study of blood T cell repertoires in COVID-19. It was within 2 weeks before study entry that exposed participants met a COVID-19 case. Per the study methods: Estimation of nucleated cell counts was performed using reference gene primer amplification. Assay used: immunoSEQ multiplex PCR; TCRdb lists only in-frame clones, some missing. The V and J calls and clone size are taken from that table; D and trimming were inferred from the DNA. The table shows about 140,000 clones, with over 70% occurring only once. Germline CDR1 reads SGHNT; CDR2 reads YENEEA. The CDR3 length is 15 residues. V trimming: 5 bases; J trimming: 7 bases; junction bases outside the gene matches: 10.

Input material: PBMCs or T cells enriched from blood (not recorded which). The J gene is TRBJ2-2, the V gene TRBV11-3; 7 nucleotides agree with TRBD1. The clonotype was recovered from a man aged 70 or older who had been exposed to COVID-19. CDR3 sequence: CASSPRGTALGELFF. The DNA for the CDR3 is TGTGCCAGCAGCCCGAGAGGGACAGCTCTCGGGGAGCTGTTTTTT. The variable domain in full, completed from reference TRBV11-3 and TRBJ2-2, reads EAGVVQSPRYKIIEKKQPVAFWCNPISGHNTLYWYLQNLGQGPELLIRYENEEAVDDSQLPKDRFSAERLKGVDSTLKIQPAELGDSAVYLCASSPRGTALGELFFGEGSRLTVL.